One sample yielded the 4 T cell receptor beta chains listed below, sequenced in a study of T-cell memory formation after mild COVID-19. TCRdb called the 5' RACE reads again in MiXCR, with one record for every CDR3 protein. This sample yields about 250,000 distinct CDR3 sequences, of which about 16% are seen a single time; over 2% belongs to the top ten. The sample taken for sequencing was PBMCs or a T cell subset sorted from them (not recorded which). These receptors all come from an adult woman who had mild COVID-19 (a few samples of this study predate the infection). Cell type and time point are not known.

The table lists this clonotype with a few counts. CDR3 sequence (DNA): TGCGCCAGCAGCCAAGATGCTCAGGGTTTCTATGGCTACACCTTC. Its translation is CASSQDAQGFYGYTF. The chain recombines TRBV4-3 with TRBJ1-2; maybe TRBD1 (5 bases). The V end lost 0 bases, the J end lost 4 bases, and 12 bases lay between the germline ends. The CDR3 spans 15 residues. Per the germline V gene, CDR1 is LGHNA and CDR2 is YSLEER.

This clonotype was observed a handful of times. The V and J genes are TRBV15 and TRBJ1-1, with D possibly being TRBD1 (5 bases). The germline V and J ends were trimmed by 0 bases and 1 base, with 15 bases remaining between them. CDR3 length: 17 amino acids. Germline-derived CDR1 and CDR2 are LNHNV and YYDKDF (reference sequence). This chain's CDR3 is CATSREFGGLQNTEAFF. CDR3 bases: TGTGCCACCAGCAGAGAATTCGGGGGACTCCAGAACACTGAAGCTTTCTTT.

This clonotype was counted a few times. The CDR3 DNA is TGTGCCAGCAGTCAAGGATACAGCGGTAATGAGCAGTTCTTC. Amino acids: CASSQGYSGNEQFF. The chain carries TRBV25-1 and TRBJ2-1; D may be TRBD2 (5 bases). The CDR3 contains 14 residues. Germline V gene sequence: CDR1 MGHDK, CDR2 SYGVNS. V gave up 5 bases and J gave up 7 bases, with 15 bases separating them.

The rearrangement uses TRBV24-1 and TRBJ2-1; TRBD2 matches 9 bases. V lost 5 bases to trimming and J lost 7 bases; unmatched junction nucleotides: 11. This CDR3 is 16 amino acids long. The germline CDR1 and CDR2 sequences are KGHDR and SFDVKD. CDR3 in amino acids: CATSGSELAGRNEQFF. The CDR3 DNA follows: TGTGCCACCAGTGGATCGGAGCTAGCGGGGAGGAATGAGCAGTTCTTC.